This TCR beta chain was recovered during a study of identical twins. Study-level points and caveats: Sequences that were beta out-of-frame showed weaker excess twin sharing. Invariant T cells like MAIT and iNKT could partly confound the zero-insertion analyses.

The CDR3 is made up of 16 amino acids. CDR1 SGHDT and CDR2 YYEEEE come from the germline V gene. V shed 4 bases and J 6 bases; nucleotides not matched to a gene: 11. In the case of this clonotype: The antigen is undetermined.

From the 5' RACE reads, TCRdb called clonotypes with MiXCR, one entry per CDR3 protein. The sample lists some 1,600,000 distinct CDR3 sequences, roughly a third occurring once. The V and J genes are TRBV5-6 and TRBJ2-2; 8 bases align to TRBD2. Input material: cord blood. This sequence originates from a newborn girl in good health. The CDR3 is CASSLGPGLVSGELFF. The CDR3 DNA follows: TGTGCCAGCAGCCTGGGGCCGGGACTAGTGTCCGGGGAGCTGTTTTTT.